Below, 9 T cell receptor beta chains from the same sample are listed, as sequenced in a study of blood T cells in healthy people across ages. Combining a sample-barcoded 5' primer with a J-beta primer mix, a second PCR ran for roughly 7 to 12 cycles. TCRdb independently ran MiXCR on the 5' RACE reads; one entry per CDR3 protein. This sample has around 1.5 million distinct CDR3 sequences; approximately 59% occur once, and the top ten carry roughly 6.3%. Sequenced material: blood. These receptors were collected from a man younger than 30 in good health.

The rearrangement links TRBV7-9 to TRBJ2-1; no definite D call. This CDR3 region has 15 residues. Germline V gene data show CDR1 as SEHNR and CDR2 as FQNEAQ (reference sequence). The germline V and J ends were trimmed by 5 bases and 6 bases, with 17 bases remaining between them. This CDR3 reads CASSPPRALGNEQFF. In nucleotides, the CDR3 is TGTGCCAGCAGCCCCCCCCGGGCCTTGGGCAATGAGCAGTTCTTC.

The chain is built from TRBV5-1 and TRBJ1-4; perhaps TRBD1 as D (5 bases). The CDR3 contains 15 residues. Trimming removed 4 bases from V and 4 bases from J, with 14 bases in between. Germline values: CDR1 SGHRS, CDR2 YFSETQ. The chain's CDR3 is CASSLGPGNNEKLFF. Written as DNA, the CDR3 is TGCGCCAGCAGCCTCGGGCCAGGGAATAATGAAAAACTGTTTTTT.

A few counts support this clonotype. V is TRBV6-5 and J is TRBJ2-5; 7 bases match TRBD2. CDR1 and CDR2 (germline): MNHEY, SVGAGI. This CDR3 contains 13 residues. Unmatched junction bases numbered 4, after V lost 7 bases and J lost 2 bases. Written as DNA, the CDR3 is TGTGCCAGCAATTCGGGGGGACAAGAGACCCAGTACTTC. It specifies CASNSGGQETQYF.

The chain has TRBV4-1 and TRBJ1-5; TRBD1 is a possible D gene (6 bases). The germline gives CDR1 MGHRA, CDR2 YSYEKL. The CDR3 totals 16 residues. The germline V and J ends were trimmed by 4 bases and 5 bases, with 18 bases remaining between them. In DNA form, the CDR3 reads TGCGCCAGCAGCCGGGTTCCGGTACAGGGATATCAGCCCCAGCATTTT. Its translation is CASSRVPVQGYQPQHF.

The CDR3 loop reads CASSLGIGSDYEQYF. The DNA of the CDR3 is TGTGCCAGCAGCTTAGGCATAGGCTCGGACTACGAGCAGTACTTC. J is TRBJ2-7 and V is TRBV11-3, with D unresolved. The CDR3 has 15 residues. Germline CDR1 SGHNT, CDR2 YENEEA. V dropped 1 base and J dropped 3 bases, with 13 bases sitting between them.

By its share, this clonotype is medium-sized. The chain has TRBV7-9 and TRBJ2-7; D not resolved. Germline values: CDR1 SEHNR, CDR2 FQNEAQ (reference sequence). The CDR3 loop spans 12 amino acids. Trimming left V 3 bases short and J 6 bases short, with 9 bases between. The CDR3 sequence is CASSFTLPEQYF. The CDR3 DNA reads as TGTGCCAGCAGCTTCACATTACCCGAGCAGTACTTC.

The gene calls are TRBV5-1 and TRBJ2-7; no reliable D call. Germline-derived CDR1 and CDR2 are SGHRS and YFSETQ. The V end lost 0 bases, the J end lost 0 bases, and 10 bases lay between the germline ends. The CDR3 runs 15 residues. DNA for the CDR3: TGCGCCAGCAGCTTGGAGACACTTACCTCCTACGAGCAGTACTTC. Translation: CASSLETLTSYEQYF.

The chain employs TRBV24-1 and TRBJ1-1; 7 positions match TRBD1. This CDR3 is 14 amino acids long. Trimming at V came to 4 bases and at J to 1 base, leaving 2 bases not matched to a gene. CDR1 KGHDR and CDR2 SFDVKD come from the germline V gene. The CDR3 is CATSEDRENTEAFF. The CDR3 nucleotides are TGTGCCACCAGTGAAGACAGGGAGAACACTGAAGCTTTCTTT.

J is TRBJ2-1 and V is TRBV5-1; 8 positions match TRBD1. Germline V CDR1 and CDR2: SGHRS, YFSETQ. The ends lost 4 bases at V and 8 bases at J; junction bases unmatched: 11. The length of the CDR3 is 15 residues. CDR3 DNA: TGCGCCAGCAGCCTAGAGGACAGGGTGTTTGATGAGCAGTTCTTC. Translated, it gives CASSLEDRVFDEQFF.